This T cell receptor (beta chain) was found in a study of OX40 agonist ivuxolimab in advanced cancers. Findings and limits, study-wide: Clonal expansion was seen in CD4+ and CD8+ blood T cells by week 6 at 0.1 to 3.0 mg/kg.

Note on this clone: What it binds is not known.

Profiling relied on immunoSEQ multiplex PCR, and the TCRdb table lists in-frame clones only, not all of them. Found here are tens of thousands of clones, roughly 80% of them singletons; the top ten hold approximately 10%. V shed 0 bases and J shed 0 bases, with 13 bases lying between them. This CDR3 region has 16 residues. Germline CDR1 is SQVTM and CDR2 is ANQGSEA. This specimen was CD4+ or CD8+ T cells sorted from blood, taken in a trial of the OX40 agonist ivuxolimab. The chain recombines TRBV29-1 with TRBJ2-3; D is perhaps TRBD2 (7 bases). The origin of this receptor is an adult with an advanced solid tumor such as melanoma, head and neck, liver or kidney cancer. CDR3 protein: CSVEDWGGRSTDTQYF. The CDR3 region has the DNA TGCAGCGTTGAAGATTGGGGGGGCCGGAGCACAGATACGCAGTATTTT.